This TCR beta chain was recovered during a study of blood T cell repertoires in COVID-19. Method: immunoSEQ multiplex PCR; TCRdb's copy keeps in-frame clones and lacks some. The sample yields over 150,000 clones, roughly four fifths seen once. The ends were cut back, 0 bases at V and 11 bases at J, with 12 bases in the middle. Germline values: CDR1 KGHDR, CDR2 SFDVKD. This CDR3 is 13 amino acids long. The receptor was isolated from a man between 65 and 80 years old with active or convalescent COVID-19. The sample taken for sequencing was peripheral blood. The chain joins TRBV24-1 to TRBJ1-1; D ambiguous. This chain's CDR3 is CATSDLGSRGAFF. DNA for the CDR3: TGTGCCACCAGTGATTTGGGGTCTCGGGGTGCTTTCTTT.